These 24 T cell receptor beta chains were all obtained from the same sample, sequenced in a study of PD-1 blockade in classical Hodgkin lymphoma. TCRdb keeps only in-frame clones here, not all; method: immunoSEQ multiplex PCR. Among roughly 30,000 clones, around 80% were seen once, and the ten largest hold about 0.82%. Time point here: cycle 4 day 1 (C4D1), after five to seven weeks of nivolumab. Following autologous stem cell transplantation, relapse occurred in every patient, and exposure to brentuximab vedotin varied. Magnetic negative selection served to purify CD4+ T cells out of PBMCs that had been thawed. Material: CD4+ T cells from blood, obtained before the fourth cycle of nivolumab. The receptors come from a human donor with classical Hodgkin lymphoma.

J is TRBJ2-3 and V is TRBV5-5; 7 nucleotides line up with TRBD2. The V and J ends lost 2 bases and 6 bases, in that order; junction bases with no gene match: 3. The germline V gene encodes CDR1 SGHKS and CDR2 YYEKEE (reference sequence). The CDR3 has 13 residues. CDR3 sequence: CASSLRGGDTQYF. DNA of the CDR3: TGTGCCAGCAGCTTACGGGGAGGGGATACGCAGTATTTT.

V and J are TRBV7-2 and TRBJ1-2, with 8 bases aligning to TRBD1. This CDR3 is 13 amino acids long. V lost 2 bases, J lost 11 bases, and 7 bases stayed unmatched. Germline values: CDR1 SGHTA, CDR2 FQGNSA. The DNA of the CDR3 is TGTGCCAGCAGCTTAAGACAGGGGACGGCTTACACCTTC. Amino acids: CASSLRQGTAYTF. Supplemented by reference TRBV7-2 and TRBJ1-2, the full variable domain reads GAGVSQSPSNKVTEKGKDVELRCDPISGHTALYWYRQSLGQGLEFLIYFQGNSAPDKSGLPSDRFSAERTGGSVSTLTIQRTQQEDSAVYLCASSLRQGTAYTFGSGTRLTVV.

The V call is TRBV18, the J call TRBJ2-7, with 9 bases identical to TRBD2. Germline V lookup: CDR1 KGHSH, CDR2 LQKENI. There are 16 residues in the CDR3. The junction had 5 bases not matched to a gene; V was cut back by 0 bases and J by 2 bases. The CDR3 protein is CASSPPTSGQTYEQYF. The CDR3 bases are TGTGCCAGCTCACCACCCACTAGCGGGCAAACCTACGAGCAGTACTTC.

There are a few counts of this clone. The chain links TRBV11-3 to TRBJ1-6; D gene uncertain. This CDR3 has 14 residues. Germline V gene lookup returns CDR1 SGHNT and CDR2 YENEEA. The V and J ends lost 1 base and 7 bases respectively, with 8 bases between them. The CDR3 sequence: CASSLGGPNSPLHF. CDR3 coding DNA: TGTGCCAGCAGCTTAGGAGGGCCCAATTCACCCCTCCACTTT.

The rearrangement joins TRBV7-2 to TRBJ2-3, with 7 bases aligning to TRBD1. The CDR3 length is 15 residues. V shed 3 bases and J 4 bases; nucleotides not matched to a gene: 7. Germline CDR1 and CDR2: SGHTA and FQGNSA. CDR3 residues: CASSFVRGIADTQYF. The DNA of the CDR3 is TGTGCCAGCAGCTTCGTCAGGGGGATAGCAGATACGCAGTATTTT.

The chain couples TRBV27 to TRBJ2-5, with 10 nucleotides matching TRBD1. The J call is in doubt because the DNA end fits TRBJ2-7 better. The CDR3 loop spans 17 amino acids. The germline gives CDR1 MNHEY, CDR2 SMNVEV (reference sequence). CDR3 DNA: TGTGCCAGCAGCCCACGCCTAAGGAGACAGGGGGCGTACGAGCAGTACTTC. Translating gives CASSPRLRRQGAYEQYF.

The gene calls are TRBV19 and TRBJ1-3; D gene uncertain. The CDR3 spans 15 residues. V was shortened by 8 bases and J by 0 bases, with 14 bases between the two germline ends. CDR1 and CDR2 (germline): LNHDA, SQIVND (reference sequence). The CDR3 region is CASVSGVLSGNTIYF. The CDR3 nucleotides read TGTGCCAGTGTATCCGGGGTCCTCTCTGGAAACACCATATATTTT.

The chain links TRBV11-2 to TRBJ1-4, with D tentatively TRBD1 (5 bases). This CDR3 comprises 15 residues. Germline CDR1 reads SGHAT; CDR2 reads FQNNGV. V was clipped by 1 base and J by 8 bases, with 14 bases between them. CDR3 protein: CASSLVGGSREKLFF. The CDR3 DNA reads TGTGCCAGCAGCTTAGTTGGGGGGTCTCGGGAAAAACTGTTTTTT.

The V gene is TRBV5-1, the J gene TRBJ2-3; D gene ambiguous. The CDR3 covers 15 residues. V shed 2 bases and J shed 2 bases, with 12 bases lying between them. Looked up from germline, CDR1 is SGHRS and CDR2 is YFSETQ. The CDR3 spells CASSFQEAHTDTQYF. Here the CDR3 DNA reads TGCGCCAGCAGCTTTCAGGAAGCTCACACAGATACGCAGTATTTT.

The J gene is TRBJ2-7, the V gene TRBV7-2; the match to TRBD1 covers 7 bases. V was pared by 3 bases and J by 3 bases, with 8 bases of the junction left unmatched. The germline V gene encodes CDR1 SGHTA and CDR2 FQGNSA. The CDR3 runs to 15 residues. This chain's CDR3 is CASSFYTQGIYEQYF. Written as DNA, the CDR3 is TGTGCCAGCAGCTTCTATACACAGGGGATCTACGAGCAGTACTTC.

This chain joins TRBV5-6 and TRBJ1-2, with D perhaps matching TRBD1 (5 bases). This CDR3 comprises 13 residues. V dropped 4 bases and J dropped 8 bases, with 15 bases sitting between them. CDR1 SGHDT and CDR2 YYEEEE come from the germline V gene. The CDR3 DNA is TGTGCCAGCAGCCTACCTCGGGGCGGGGGCTACACCTTC. This codes for CASSLPRGGGYTF. Variable domain in full (rest from reference TRBV5-6 and TRBJ1-2): DAGVTQSPTHLIKTRGQQVTLRCSPKSGHDTVSWYQQALGQGPQFIFQYYEEEERQRGNFPDRFSGHQFPNYSSELNVNALLLGDSALYLCASSLPRGGGYTFGSGTRLTVV.

CDR3 sequence (DNA): TGTGCCAGCAGGGGGACAGGGGGCTGGCAGCCCCAGCATTTT. It yields the protein CASRGTGGWQPQHF. The chain links TRBV6-1 to TRBJ1-5, with 12 bases fitting TRBD1. The V gene's germline CDR1 is MNHNS and CDR2 SASEGT. The CDR3 totals 14 residues. The V gene end was trimmed by 6 bases and the J gene end by 7 bases; junction bases not matched to a gene: 4.

V gene TRBV4-3 combines with J gene TRBJ1-1, with no clear D. Germline V lookup: CDR1 LGHNA, CDR2 YSLEER. CDR3 length: 15 amino acids. Between the trimmed V and J ends, which lost 3 bases and 2 bases, there was a span of 13 bases. The CDR3 sequence is CASSQAGAANTEAFF. For the CDR3, the DNA is TGCGCCAGCAGCCAGGCCGGAGCAGCCAACACTGAAGCTTTCTTT.

This rearrangement joins TRBV6-5 to TRBJ1-1; D remains ambiguous. V shed 3 bases and J shed 3 bases, with 8 bases lying between them. The CDR3 loop spans 13 amino acids. Germline lookup yields CDR1 MNHEY and CDR2 SVGAGI. The CDR3 region is CASSYRSYTEAFF. The CDR3, as DNA: TGTGCCAGCAGTTATCGCAGTTACACTGAAGCTTTCTTT.

V is TRBV6-1 and J is TRBJ1-1; D remains ambiguous. CDR3 length: 10 amino acids. Germline CDR1 MNHNS, CDR2 SASEGT. V gave up 6 bases and J gave up 3 bases, with 2 bases separating them. The CDR3 spells CASRDTEAFF. The CDR3 region has the DNA TGTGCCAGCAGGGACACTGAAGCTTTCTTT.

This clone has just one count. This chain links TRBV4-3 with TRBJ2-5, with 7 bases aligning to TRBD1. This CDR3 has 16 amino acids. With V trimmed by 0 bases and J by 8 bases, 12 bases remained unmatched. Germline CDR1 and CDR2: LGHNA and YSLEER. CDR3 nucleotide sequence: TGCGCCAGCAGCCAAGATACCCCGAACAGGGGCGCCACCCAGTACTTC. Its translation is CASSQDTPNRGATQYF.

The chain joins TRBV19 to TRBJ1-4; 10 bases match TRBD1. CDR3 length: 16 residues. The trim removed 3 bases at V and 7 bases at J, leaving 8 bases unmatched. CDR1 LNHDA and CDR2 SQIVND come from the germline V gene (reference sequence). The CDR3 DNA is TGTGCCAGTAGTATGACAGGGGGCCGGACGGGTGAAAAACTGTTTTTT. Translated, it gives CASSMTGGRTGEKLFF.

The chain links TRBV7-2 to TRBJ1-1; 7 nucleotides match TRBD1. Germline V gives CDR1 SGHTA, CDR2 FQGNSA. J gave up 0 bases and V 6 bases, and 4 bases lay outside the gene matches. There are 14 residues in the CDR3. CDR3 in DNA: TGTGCCAGCAGATTGGGACAGATGAACACTGAAGCTTTCTTT. Translating gives CASRLGQMNTEAFF. Combining the CDR3 with reference TRBV7-2 and TRBJ1-1 gives the whole variable domain GAGVSQSPSNKVTEKGKDVELRCDPISGHTALYWYRQSLGQGLEFLIYFQGNSAPDKSGLPSDRFSAERTGGSVSTLTIQRTQQEDSAVYLCASRLGQMNTEAFFGQGTRLTVV.

The CDR3 reads CASSVSLAASTYEQYF. The DNA of the CDR3 is TGTGCCAGCAGTGTCTCACTGGCCGCGAGCACCTACGAGCAGTACTTC. The chain joins TRBV2 to TRBJ2-7, with D hard to call. V lost 4 bases to trimming and J lost 2 bases, with 18 bases between them. The CDR3 is 16 amino acids. The germline gives CDR1 SNHLY, CDR2 FYNNEI.

The J gene is TRBJ1-3, the V gene TRBV7-3, with no clear D. This CDR3 spans 13 amino acids. Trimming took 5 bases from V and 2 from J, leaving 7 bases between them. In germline, CDR1 is SGHTA, CDR2 FQGTGA. The CDR3 sequence: CASSPRPGNTIYF. CDR3 nucleotides: TGTGCCAGCAGCCCCCGACCTGGAAACACCATATATTTT.

This clone has only a few counts. The chain links TRBV19 to TRBJ2-7, with D perhaps TRBD1 (5 bases). The CDR3 is made up of 14 amino acids. Between the trimmed V and J ends, which lost 3 bases and 7 bases, there was a span of 16 bases. Germline CDR1 LNHDA, CDR2 SQIVND (reference sequence). The CDR3 nucleotides are TGTGCCAGTAGTATTGATTACAGGTCGTATGAGCAGTACTTC. Translated: CASSIDYRSYEQYF.

This chain joins TRBV27 and TRBJ1-3; TRBD1 matches 8 bases. The germline CDR1 and CDR2 sequences are MNHEY and SMNVEV (reference sequence). The CDR3 totals 13 residues. The junction had 4 bases not matched to a gene; V was cut back by 8 bases and J by 4 bases. CDR3 nucleotide sequence: TGTGCCAGCTGGGACAGGTCCGGAAACACCATATATTTT. Amino acids: CASWDRSGNTIYF.

The DNA for the CDR3 is TGTGCCAGCCAATCCCCGCTTGGGGGCGCGTATGGCTACACCTTC. As protein: CASQSPLGGAYGYTF. The chain recombines TRBV11-2 with TRBJ1-2; maybe TRBD1 (6 bases). Germline-derived CDR1 and CDR2 are SGHAT and FQNNGV. V gave up 8 bases and J gave up 5 bases, with 21 bases separating them. CDR3 length: 15 residues. Based on the CDR3 plus reference TRBV11-2 and TRBJ1-2, the full variable domain is EAGVAQSPRYKIIEKRQSVAFWCNPISGHATLYWYQQILGQGPKLLIQFQNNGVVDDSQLPKDRFSAERLKGVDSTLKIQPAKLEDSAVYLCASQSPLGGAYGYTFGSGTRLTVV.

This chain connects TRBV19 to TRBJ2-3; the D gene is possibly TRBD2 (5 bases). Trimming removed 6 bases from V and 0 bases from J, with 13 bases in between. The germline CDR1 and CDR2 sequences are LNHDA and SQIVND (reference sequence). This CDR3 has 15 residues. CDR3 in amino acids: CASRIGRTSTDTQYF. In DNA form, the CDR3 reads TGTGCCAGTAGAATTGGGCGGACTAGCACAGATACGCAGTATTTT.